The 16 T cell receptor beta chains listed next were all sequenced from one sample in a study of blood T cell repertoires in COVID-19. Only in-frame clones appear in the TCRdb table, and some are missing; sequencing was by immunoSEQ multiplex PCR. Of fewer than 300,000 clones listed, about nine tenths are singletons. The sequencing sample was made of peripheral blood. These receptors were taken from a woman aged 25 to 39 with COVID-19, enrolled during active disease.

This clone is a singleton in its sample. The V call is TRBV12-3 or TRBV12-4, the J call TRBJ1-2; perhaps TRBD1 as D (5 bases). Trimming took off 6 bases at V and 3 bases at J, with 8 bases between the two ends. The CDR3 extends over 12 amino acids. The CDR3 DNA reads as TGTGCCAGCAGCCCAGGGTACTATGGCTACACCTTC. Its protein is CASSPGYYGYTF.

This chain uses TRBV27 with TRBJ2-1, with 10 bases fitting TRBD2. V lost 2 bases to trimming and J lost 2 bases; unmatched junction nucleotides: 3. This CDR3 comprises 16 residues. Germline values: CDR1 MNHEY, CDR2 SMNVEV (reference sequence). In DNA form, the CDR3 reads TGTGCCAGCAGTTTAAGCGGGGGGGCCCCCTACAATGAGCAGTTCTTC. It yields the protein CASSLSGGAPYNEQFF.

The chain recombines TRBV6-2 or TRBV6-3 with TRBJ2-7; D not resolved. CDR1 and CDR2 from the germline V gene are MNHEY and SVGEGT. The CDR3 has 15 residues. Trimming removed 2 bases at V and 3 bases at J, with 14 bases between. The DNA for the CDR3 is TGTGCCAGCAGTTACCTGCCAGGTTCCCACTACGAGCAGTACTTC. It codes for CASSYLPGSHYEQYF.

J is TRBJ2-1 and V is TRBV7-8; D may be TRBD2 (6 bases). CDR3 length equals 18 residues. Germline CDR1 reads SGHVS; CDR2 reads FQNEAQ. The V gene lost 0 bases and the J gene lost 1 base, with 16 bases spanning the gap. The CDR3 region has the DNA TGTGCCAGCAGCTTAGCTATAGGGCGGGGCGGTTCCTACAATGAGCAGTTCTTC. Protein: CASSLAIGRGGSYNEQFF.

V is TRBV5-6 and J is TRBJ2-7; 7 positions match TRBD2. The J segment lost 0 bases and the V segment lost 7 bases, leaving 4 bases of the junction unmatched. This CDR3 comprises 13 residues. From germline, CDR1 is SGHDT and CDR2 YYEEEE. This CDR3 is CASQAGFSYEQYF. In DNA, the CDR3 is TGTGCCAGCCAAGCGGGGTTCTCCTACGAGCAGTACTTC.

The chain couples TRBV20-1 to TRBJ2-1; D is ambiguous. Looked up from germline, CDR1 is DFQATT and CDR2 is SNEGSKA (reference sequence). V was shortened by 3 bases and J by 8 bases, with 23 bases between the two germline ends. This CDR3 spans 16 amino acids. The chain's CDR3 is CSASLVTPTPADEQFF. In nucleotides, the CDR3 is TGCAGTGCTAGTCTGGTGACTCCGACGCCCGCGGATGAGCAGTTCTTC.

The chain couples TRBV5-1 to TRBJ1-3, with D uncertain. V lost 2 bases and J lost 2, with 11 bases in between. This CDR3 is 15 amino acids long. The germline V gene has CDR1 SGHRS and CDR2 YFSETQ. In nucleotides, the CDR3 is TGCGCCAGCAGCTTCTTTGCGGGAGCTGGAAACACCATATATTTT. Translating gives CASSFFAGAGNTIYF.

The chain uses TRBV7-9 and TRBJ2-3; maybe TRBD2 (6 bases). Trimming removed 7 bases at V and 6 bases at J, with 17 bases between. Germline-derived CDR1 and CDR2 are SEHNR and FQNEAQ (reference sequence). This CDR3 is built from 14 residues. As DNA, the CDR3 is TGTGCCAGCACCGATGGGCGGGGACTGGATACGCAGTATTTT. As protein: CASTDGRGLDTQYF.

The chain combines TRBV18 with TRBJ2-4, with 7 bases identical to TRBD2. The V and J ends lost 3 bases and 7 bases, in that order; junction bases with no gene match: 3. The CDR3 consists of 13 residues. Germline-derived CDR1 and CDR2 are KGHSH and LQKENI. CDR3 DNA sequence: TGTGCCAGCTCACCCTCCGGGGGGAACATTCAGTACTTC. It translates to CASSPSGGNIQYF.

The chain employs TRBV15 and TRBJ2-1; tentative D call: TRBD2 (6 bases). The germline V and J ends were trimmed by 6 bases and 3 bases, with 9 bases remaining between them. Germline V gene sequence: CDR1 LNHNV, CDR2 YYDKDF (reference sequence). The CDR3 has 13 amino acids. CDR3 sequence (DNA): TGTGCCACCAGGACTAGAAACTACAATGAGCAGTTCTTC. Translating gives CATRTRNYNEQFF.

The CDR3 DNA follows: TGTGCCAGCAGCTTACCAGTAGCATACGAGCAGTACTTC. Translated: CASSLPVAYEQYF. This chain links TRBV11-2 with TRBJ2-7, with D hard to call. Germline values: CDR1 SGHAT, CDR2 FQNNGV. The CDR3 has 13 residues. Trimming removed 2 bases at V and 4 bases at J, with 9 bases between.

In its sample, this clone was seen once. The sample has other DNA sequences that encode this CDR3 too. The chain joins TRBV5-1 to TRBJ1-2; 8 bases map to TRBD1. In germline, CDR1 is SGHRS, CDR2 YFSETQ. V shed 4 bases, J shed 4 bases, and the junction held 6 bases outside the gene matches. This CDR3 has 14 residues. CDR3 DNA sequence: TGCGCCAGCAGCCCAGGACAGGGAACCTATGGCTACACCTTC. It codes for CASSPGQGTYGYTF.

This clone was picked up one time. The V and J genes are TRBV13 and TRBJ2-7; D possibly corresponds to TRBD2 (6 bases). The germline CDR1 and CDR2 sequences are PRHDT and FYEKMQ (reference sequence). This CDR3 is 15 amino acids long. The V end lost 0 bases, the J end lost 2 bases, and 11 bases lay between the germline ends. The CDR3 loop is CASSLGMAGTYEQYF. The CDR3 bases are TGTGCCAGCAGCTTAGGTATGGCGGGAACCTACGAGCAGTACTTC.

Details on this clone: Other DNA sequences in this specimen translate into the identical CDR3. The CDR3 spells CASSLAQGVLYGYTF. Here the CDR3 DNA reads TGCGCCAGCAGCTTGGCCCAGGGTGTCTTATATGGCTACACCTTC. V and J are TRBV5-1 and TRBJ1-2; the D gene is possibly TRBD1 (5 bases). CDR1 SGHRS and CDR2 YFSETQ come from the germline V gene. The CDR3 sequence is 15 residues long. V lost 0 bases and J 5 bases, leaving 14 bases between the germline ends.

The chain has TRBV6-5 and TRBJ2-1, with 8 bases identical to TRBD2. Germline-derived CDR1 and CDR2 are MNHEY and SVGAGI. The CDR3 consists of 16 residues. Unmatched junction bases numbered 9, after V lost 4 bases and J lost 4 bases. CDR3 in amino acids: CASSLAGPYPYNEQFF. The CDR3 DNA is TGTGCCAGCAGTTTAGCGGGGCCCTACCCATACAATGAGCAGTTCTTC.

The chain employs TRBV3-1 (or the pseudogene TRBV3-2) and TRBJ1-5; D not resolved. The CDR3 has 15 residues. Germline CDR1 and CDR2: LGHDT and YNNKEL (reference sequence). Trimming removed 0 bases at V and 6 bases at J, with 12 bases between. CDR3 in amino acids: CASSQDLAEGQPQHF. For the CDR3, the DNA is TGTGCCAGCAGCCAAGATTTGGCAGAGGGTCAGCCCCAGCATTTT.